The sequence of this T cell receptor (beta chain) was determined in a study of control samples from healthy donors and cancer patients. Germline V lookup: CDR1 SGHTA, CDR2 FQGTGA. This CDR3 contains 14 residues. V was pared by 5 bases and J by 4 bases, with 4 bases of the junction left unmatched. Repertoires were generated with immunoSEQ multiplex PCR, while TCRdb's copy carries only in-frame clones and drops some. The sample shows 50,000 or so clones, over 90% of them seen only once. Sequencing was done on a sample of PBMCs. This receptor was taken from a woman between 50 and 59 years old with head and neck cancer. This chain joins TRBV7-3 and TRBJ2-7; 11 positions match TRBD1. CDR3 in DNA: TGTGCCAGCAGCCCTGGACAGGGGGCATACGAGCAGTACTTC. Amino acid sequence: CASSPGQGAYEQYF.